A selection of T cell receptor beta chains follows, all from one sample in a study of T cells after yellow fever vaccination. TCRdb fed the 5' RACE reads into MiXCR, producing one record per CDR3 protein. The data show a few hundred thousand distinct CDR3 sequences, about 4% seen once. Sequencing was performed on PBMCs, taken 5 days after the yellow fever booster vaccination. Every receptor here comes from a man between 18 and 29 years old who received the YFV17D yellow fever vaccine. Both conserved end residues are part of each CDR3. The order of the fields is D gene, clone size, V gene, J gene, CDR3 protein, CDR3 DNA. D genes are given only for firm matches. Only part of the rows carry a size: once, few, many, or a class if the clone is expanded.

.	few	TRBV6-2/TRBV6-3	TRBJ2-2	CASSYSPGGRNTGELFF	TGTGCCAGCAGTTACAGCCCTGGAGGCAGAAACACCGGGGAGCTGTTTTTT
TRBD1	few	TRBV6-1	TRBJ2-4	CASSQTGIGKNIQYF	TGTGCCAGCAGCCAGACAGGGATCGGCAAAAACATTCAGTACTTC
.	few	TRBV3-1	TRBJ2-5	CASSQGGVPGETQYF	TGTGCCAGCAGCCAAGGAGGAGTACCTGGGGAGACCCAGTACTTC
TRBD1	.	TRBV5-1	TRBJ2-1	CASSPGQGVGYNEQFF	TGCGCCAGCAGCCCAGGACAGGGGGTCGGCTACAATGAGCAGTTCTTC
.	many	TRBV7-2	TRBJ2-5	CASSLGVVETQYF	TGTGCCAGCAGCTTAGGGGTCGTGGAGACCCAGTACTTC
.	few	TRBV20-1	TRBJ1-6	CSASRVTSYNSPLHF	TGCAGTGCTAGTAGGGTAACCTCCTATAATTCACCCCTCCACTTT
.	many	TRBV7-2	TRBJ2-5	CASSRDGLETQYF	TGTGCCAGCAGCCGAGACGGGCTGGAGACCCAGTACTTC
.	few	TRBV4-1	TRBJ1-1	CASSQATPEEAFF	TGCGCCAGCAGCCAAGCGACGCCGGAGGAAGCTTTCTTT
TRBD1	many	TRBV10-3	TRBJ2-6	CAISATDAGGSGANVLTF	TGTGCCATCAGCGCAACCGACGCAGGGGGCTCTGGGGCCAACGTCCTGACTTTC
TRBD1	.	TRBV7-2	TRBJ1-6	CASSFRGQGNSPLHF	TGTGCCAGCAGCTTCCGGGGACAGGGTAATTCACCCCTCCACTTT
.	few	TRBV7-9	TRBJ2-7	CASSHPEQGSYEQYF	TGTGCCAGCAGCCACCCCGAACAGGGATCCTACGAGCAGTACTTC
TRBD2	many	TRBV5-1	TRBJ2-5	CASSSGTSGEKETQYF	TGCGCCAGCAGCAGCGGGACTAGCGGGGAGAAAGAGACCCAGTACTTC
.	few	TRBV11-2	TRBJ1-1	CASSPHGPGQMNTEAFF	TGTGCCAGCAGCCCCCACGGCCCCGGCCAAATGAACACTGAAGCTTTCTTT
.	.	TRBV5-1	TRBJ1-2	CASRDSYGYTF	TGCGCCAGCAGGGACAGCTATGGCTACACCTTC